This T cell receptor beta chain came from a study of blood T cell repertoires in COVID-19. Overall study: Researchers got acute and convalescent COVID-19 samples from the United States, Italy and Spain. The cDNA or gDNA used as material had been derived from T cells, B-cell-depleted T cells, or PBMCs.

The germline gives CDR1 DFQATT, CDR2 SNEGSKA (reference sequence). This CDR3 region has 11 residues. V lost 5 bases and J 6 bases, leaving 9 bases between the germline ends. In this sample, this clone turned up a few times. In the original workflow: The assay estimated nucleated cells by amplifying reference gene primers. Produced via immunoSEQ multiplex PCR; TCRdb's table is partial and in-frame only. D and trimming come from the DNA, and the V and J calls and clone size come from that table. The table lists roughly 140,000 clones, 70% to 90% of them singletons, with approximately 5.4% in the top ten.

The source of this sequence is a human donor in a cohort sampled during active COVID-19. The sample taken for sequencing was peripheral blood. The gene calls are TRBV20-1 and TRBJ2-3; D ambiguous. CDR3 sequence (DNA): TGCAGTGCTCAAACTCGGGATACGCAGTATTTT. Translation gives CSAQTRDTQYF.